The 14 T cell receptor beta chains given below trace back to one sample, sequenced in a study of T-cell memory formation after mild COVID-19. TCRdb recomputed calls from the 5' RACE reads with MiXCR, one row per CDR3 protein. Altogether around 210,000 distinct CDR3 sequences are present, 9.5% being singletons, with the ten largest covering 3.5% to 4%. The sample was PBMCs or a T cell subset sorted from them (not recorded which). The origin of the receptors is a young man who had mild COVID-19 (a few samples of this study predate the infection). Cell type and time point are not known.

Comments on this clonotype: The conserved phenylalanine or tryptophan normally closing the CDR3 is absent here, so this likely arose from a read error. V gene TRBV7-2 combines with J gene TRBJ1-2; tentative D call: TRBD1 (5 bases). The CDR3 sequence is 16 residues long. With 2 bases removed from V and 8 bases from J, the gap between germline ends came to 21 bases. Germline lookup yields CDR1 SGHTA and CDR2 FQGNSA. CDR3 sequence: CASSLSVDGAGRGYTL. CDR3 bases: TGTGCCAGCAGCTTATCCGTGGACGGGGCCGGTCGGGGCTACACCTTA.

This clonotype was counted only a few times. This sequence joins TRBV6-5 and TRBJ2-5, with TRBD2 matching 8 bases. V trimming: 2 bases; J trimming: 5 bases; junction bases outside the gene matches: 7. The CDR3 sequence is 15 residues long. Germline-derived CDR1 and CDR2 are MNHEY and SVGAGI. CDR3 sequence: CASSYSPGLGETQYF. CDR3 DNA sequence: TGTGCCAGCAGTTACAGCCCGGGACTAGGGGAGACCCAGTACTTC.

This clonotype was observed many times. This chain uses TRBV7-2 with TRBJ2-3; a weak D match, TRBD1 (6 bases). The CDR3 is 13 residues long. Germline CDR1 reads SGHTA; CDR2 reads FQGNSA. Trimming took off 3 bases at V and 7 bases at J, with 11 bases between the two ends. The DNA for the CDR3 is TGTGCCAGCAGCTTTAACAGGGAAAATACGCAGTATTTT. Protein: CASSFNRENTQYF.

This chain connects TRBV25-1 to TRBJ1-1, with D tentatively TRBD1 (5 bases). Trimming removed 3 bases from V and 4 bases from J, with 15 bases in between. CDR3 length equals 15 residues. Germline V gene lookup returns CDR1 MGHDK and CDR2 SYGVNS. The CDR3 region is CASSDSGGGSTEAFF. The CDR3 DNA reads TGTGCCAGCAGTGATAGCGGGGGGGGAAGCACTGAAGCTTTCTTT.

This clonotype was seen a few times. The chain links TRBV5-1 to TRBJ2-3; 7 positions agree with TRBD2. There are 17 residues in the CDR3. V trimming: 2 bases; J trimming: 3 bases; junction bases outside the gene matches: 12. Germline CDR1 and CDR2: SGHRS and YFSETQ. The CDR3 loop is CASSLRFGGRRTDTQYF. Written as DNA, the CDR3 is TGCGCCAGCAGCTTACGGTTCGGGGGGAGAAGAACAGATACGCAGTATTTT. The full variable domain, in which reference TRBV5-1 and TRBJ2-3 provide the parts outside the CDR3, is KAGVTQTPRYLIKTRGQQVTLSCSPISGHRSVSWYQQTPGQGLQFLFEYFSETQRNKGNFPGRFSGRQFSNSRSEMNVSTLELGDSALYLCASSLRFGGRRTDTQYFGPGTRLTVL.

J is TRBJ2-3 and V is TRBV6-5; a weak D match, TRBD2 (6 bases). CDR3 length equals 15 residues. Germline-derived CDR1 and CDR2 are MNHEY and SVGAGI. V lost 10 bases and J 3 bases, leaving 20 bases between the germline ends. The CDR3, as DNA: TGTGCCACCGCTTATGGGGACTCCTTAACAGATACGCAGTATTTT. This translates into CATAYGDSLTDTQYF.

This clonotype appeared many times. The chain joins TRBV7-2 to TRBJ2-5; unclear D gene. In germline, CDR1 is SGHTA, CDR2 FQGNSA. The CDR3 is 11 amino acids. The ends were cut back, 5 bases at V and 5 bases at J, with 6 bases in the middle. The CDR3 sequence is CASSGSETQYF. The CDR3, as DNA: TGTGCCAGCAGCGGGTCGGAGACCCAGTACTTC.

The chain is built from TRBV12-3 or TRBV12-4 and TRBJ1-1, with TRBD1 matching over 8 bases. V was pared by 3 bases and J by 8 bases, with 8 bases of the junction left unmatched. This CDR3 has 14 residues. CDR3 DNA: TGTGCCAGCAGTTTTCAGGGGGCAGGGGCCGAAGCTTTCTTT. Its translation: CASSFQGAGAEAFF.

The sample holds many counts of this clonotype. The chain employs TRBV3-1 and TRBJ2-5, with 10 bases matching TRBD1. This CDR3 comprises 14 residues. CDR1 is LGHDT, CDR2 YNNKEL, per germline (reference sequence). After removal of 4 bases from V and 4 bases from J, the junction contained 3 bases not matched to a gene. The CDR3 loop is CASSPRTGGETQYF. CDR3 sequence (DNA): TGTGCCAGCAGCCCCCGGACAGGGGGAGAGACCCAGTACTTC.

The chain is built from TRBV7-3 and TRBJ1-4; 9 bases are shared with TRBD1. Germline CDR1 is SGHTA and CDR2 is FQGTGA. This CDR3 contains 13 residues. V dropped 5 bases and J dropped 6; count of bases not matched to a gene: 1. CDR3 region: CASSRDRDEKLFF. In DNA, the CDR3 is TGTGCCAGCAGCCGGGACAGGGATGAAAAACTGTTTTTT.

This chain joins TRBV2 and TRBJ1-5; D is unclear. V dropped 8 bases and J dropped 5 bases, with 13 bases sitting between them. The germline V gene has CDR1 SNHLY and CDR2 FYNNEI. CDR3 length: 13 amino acids. This CDR3 reads CASASFPDQPQHF. DNA for the CDR3: TGTGCCAGCGCGTCGTTCCCGGATCAGCCCCAGCATTTT.

This chain uses TRBV30 with TRBJ2-1; D may be TRBD1 or TRBD2 (6 bases each). The CDR3 contains 14 residues. Germline values: CDR1 GTSNPN, CDR2 SVGIG (reference sequence). The V and J ends lost 0 bases and 2 bases respectively, with 8 bases between them. This CDR3 reads CAWSVGGPYNEQFF. In nucleotides, the CDR3 is TGTGCCTGGAGTGTGGGGGGCCCCTACAATGAGCAGTTCTTC.

J is TRBJ1-6 and V is TRBV12-3 or TRBV12-4; TRBD1 aligns across 8 bases. CDR3 length equals 14 residues. V dropped 6 bases and J dropped 6; count of bases not matched to a gene: 4. CDR3 DNA sequence: TGTGCCAGCAGAGCAGGGGGCCGTAATTCACCCCTCCACTTT. This encodes CASRAGGRNSPLHF.

The chain links TRBV20-1 to TRBJ2-4, with TRBD1 matching over 8 bases. Trimming cost V 3 bases and J 7 bases; bases outside gene matches: 8. Germline values: CDR1 DFQATT, CDR2 SNEGSKA (reference sequence). CDR3 length: 14 amino acids. The CDR3 region is CSAREQGGLNIQYF. The CDR3 DNA is TGCAGTGCTAGGGAACAGGGGGGCCTGAACATTCAGTACTTC.